The clone carrying this TCR beta chain is a singleton in its sample. Profiled with immunoSEQ multiplex PCR; TCRdb holds only in-frame clones, not every one. The sample holds approximately 210,000 clones; roughly 80% are singletons and the top ten take over 9.5%. This sample was included in a study of blood T cell repertoires in COVID-19. The germline V gene encodes CDR1 SGHRS and CDR2 YFSETQ. The length of the CDR3 is 14 residues. After removal of 4 bases from V and 1 base from J, the junction contained 4 bases not matched to a gene. The receptor comes from a woman of 80 years or more with COVID-19, enrolled during active disease. This chain connects TRBV5-1 to TRBJ1-1; TRBD1 agrees at 7 bases. Material: peripheral blood. The CDR3 here is CASSAGQTNTEAFF. DNA of the CDR3: TGCGCCAGCAGCGCGGGACAGACGAACACTGAAGCTTTCTTT.